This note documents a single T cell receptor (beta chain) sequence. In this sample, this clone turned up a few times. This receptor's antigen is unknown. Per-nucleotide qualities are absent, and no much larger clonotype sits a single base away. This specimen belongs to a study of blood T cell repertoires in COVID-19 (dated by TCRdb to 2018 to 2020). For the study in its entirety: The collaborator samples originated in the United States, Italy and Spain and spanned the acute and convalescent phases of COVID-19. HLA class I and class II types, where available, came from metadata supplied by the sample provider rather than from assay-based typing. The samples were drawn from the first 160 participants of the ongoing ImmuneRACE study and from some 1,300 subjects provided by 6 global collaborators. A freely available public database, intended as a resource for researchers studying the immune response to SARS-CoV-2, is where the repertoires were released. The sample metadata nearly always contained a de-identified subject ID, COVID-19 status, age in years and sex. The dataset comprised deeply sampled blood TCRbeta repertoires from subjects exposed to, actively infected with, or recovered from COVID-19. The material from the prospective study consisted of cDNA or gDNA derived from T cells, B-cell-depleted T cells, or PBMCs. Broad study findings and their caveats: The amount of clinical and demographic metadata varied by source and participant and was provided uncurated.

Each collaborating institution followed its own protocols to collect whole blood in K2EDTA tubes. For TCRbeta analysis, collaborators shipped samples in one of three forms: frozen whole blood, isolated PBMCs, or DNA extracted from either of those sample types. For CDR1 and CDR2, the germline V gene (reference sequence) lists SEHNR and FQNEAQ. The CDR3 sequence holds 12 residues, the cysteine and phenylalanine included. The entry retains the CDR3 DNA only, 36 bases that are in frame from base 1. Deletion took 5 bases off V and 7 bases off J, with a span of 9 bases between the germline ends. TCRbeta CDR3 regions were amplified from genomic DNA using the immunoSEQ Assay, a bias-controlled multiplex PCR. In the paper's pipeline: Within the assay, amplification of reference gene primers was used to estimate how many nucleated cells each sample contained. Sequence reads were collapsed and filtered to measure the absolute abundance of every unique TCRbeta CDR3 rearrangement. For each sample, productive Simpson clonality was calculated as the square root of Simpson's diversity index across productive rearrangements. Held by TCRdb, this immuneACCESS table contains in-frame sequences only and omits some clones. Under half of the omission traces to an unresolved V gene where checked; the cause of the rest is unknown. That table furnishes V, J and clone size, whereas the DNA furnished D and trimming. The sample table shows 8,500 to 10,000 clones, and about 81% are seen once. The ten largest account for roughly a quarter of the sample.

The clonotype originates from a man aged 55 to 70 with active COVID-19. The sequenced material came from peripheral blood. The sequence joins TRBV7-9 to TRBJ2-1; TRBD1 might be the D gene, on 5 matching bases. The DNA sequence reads TGTGCCAGCAGCAGGACACAAAATGAGCAGTTCTTC. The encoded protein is CASSRTQNEQFF.